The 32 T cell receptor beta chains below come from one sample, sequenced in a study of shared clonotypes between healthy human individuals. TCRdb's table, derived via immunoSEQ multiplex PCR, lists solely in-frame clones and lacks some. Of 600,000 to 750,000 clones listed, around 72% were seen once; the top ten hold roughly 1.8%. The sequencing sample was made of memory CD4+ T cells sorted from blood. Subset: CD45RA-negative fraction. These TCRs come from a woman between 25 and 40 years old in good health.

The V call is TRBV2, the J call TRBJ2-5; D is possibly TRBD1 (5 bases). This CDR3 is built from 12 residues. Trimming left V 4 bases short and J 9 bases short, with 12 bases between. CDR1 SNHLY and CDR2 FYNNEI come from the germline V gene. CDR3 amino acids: CASSATEGAQYF. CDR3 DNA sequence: TGTGCCAGCAGTGCCACAGAAGGGGCCCAGTACTTC.

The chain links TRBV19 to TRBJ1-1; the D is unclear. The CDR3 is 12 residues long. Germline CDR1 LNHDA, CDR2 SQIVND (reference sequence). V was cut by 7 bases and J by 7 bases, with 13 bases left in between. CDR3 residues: CASTLNRVEAFF. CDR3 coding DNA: TGTGCCAGTACCCTAAACAGAGTTGAAGCTTTCTTT.

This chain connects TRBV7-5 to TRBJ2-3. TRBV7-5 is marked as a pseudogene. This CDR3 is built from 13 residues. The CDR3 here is CVRSCPGRDTQYF. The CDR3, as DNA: TGTGTCAGAAGTTGCCCCGGCAGAGATACGCAGTATTTT.

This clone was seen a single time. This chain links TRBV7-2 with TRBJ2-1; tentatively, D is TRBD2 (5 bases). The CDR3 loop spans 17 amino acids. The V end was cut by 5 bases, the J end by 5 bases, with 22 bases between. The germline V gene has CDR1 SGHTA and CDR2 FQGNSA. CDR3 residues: CASSPSAVGTRNNEQFF. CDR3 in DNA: TGTGCCAGCAGCCCATCGGCTGTGGGAACTAGAAACAATGAGCAGTTCTTC.

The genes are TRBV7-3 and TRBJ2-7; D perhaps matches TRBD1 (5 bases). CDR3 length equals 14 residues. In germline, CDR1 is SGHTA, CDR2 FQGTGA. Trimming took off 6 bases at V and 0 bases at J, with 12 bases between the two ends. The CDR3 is CASRLETASYEQYF. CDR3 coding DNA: TGTGCCAGCAGGCTCGAGACAGCCTCCTACGAGCAGTACTTC.

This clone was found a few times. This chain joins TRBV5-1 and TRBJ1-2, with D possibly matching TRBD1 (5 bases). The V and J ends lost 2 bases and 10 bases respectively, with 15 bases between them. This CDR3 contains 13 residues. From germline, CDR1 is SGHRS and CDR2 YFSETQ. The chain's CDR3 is CASSFGQGPDYTF. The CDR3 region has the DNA TGCGCCAGCAGCTTTGGGCAGGGACCTGACTACACCTTC.

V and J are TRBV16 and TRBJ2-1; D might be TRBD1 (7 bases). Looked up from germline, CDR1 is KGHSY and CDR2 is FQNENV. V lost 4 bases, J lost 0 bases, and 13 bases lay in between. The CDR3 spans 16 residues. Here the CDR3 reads CASSPPGGLSYNEQFF. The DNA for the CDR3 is TGTGCCAGCAGCCCACCAGGGGGGCTCTCCTACAATGAGCAGTTCTTC.

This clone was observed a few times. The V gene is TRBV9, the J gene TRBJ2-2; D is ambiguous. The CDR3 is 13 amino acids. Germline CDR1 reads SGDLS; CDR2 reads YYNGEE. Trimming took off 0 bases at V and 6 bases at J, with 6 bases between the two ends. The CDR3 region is CASSVVPSGELFF. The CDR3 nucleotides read TGTGCCAGCAGCGTAGTTCCGTCCGGGGAGCTGTTTTTT.

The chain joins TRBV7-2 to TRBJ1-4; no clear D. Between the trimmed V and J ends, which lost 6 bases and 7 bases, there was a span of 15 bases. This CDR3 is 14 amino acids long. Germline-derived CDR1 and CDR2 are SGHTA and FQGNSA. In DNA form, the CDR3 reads TGTGCCAGCAGTCTTGGGCAGGCACCTGAAAAACTGTTTTTT. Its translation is CASSLGQAPEKLFF.

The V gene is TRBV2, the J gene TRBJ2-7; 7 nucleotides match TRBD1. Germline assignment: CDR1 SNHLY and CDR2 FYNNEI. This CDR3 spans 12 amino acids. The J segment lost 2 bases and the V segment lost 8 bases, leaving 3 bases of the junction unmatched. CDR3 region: CASQGDTYEQYF. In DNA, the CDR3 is TGTGCCAGCCAGGGGGATACCTACGAGCAGTACTTC. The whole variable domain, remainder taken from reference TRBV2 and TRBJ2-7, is EPEVTQTPSHQVTQMGQEVILRCVPISNHLYFYWYRQILGQKVEFLVSFYNNEISEKSEIFDDQFSVERPDGSNFTLKIRSTKLEDSAMYFCASQGDTYEQYFGPGTRLTVT.

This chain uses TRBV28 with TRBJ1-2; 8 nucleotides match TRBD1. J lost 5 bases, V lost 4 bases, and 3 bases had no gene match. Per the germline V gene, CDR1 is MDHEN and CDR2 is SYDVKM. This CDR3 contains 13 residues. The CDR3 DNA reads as TGTGCCAGCAGTTCGGGACAGGAGTATGGCTACACCTTC. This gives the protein CASSSGQEYGYTF.

The DNA of the CDR3 is TGTGCCAGCAGCCAAGATCCCCTTAGCGGATACGCGAACACCGGGGAGCTGTTTTTT. It specifies CASSQDPLSGYANTGELFF. The J gene is TRBJ2-2, the V gene TRBV4-2; tentatively, D is TRBD2 (6 bases). Germline values: CDR1 LGHNA, CDR2 YNFKEQ. The ends were cut back, 0 bases at V and 0 bases at J, with 17 bases in the middle. The length of the CDR3 is 19 residues.

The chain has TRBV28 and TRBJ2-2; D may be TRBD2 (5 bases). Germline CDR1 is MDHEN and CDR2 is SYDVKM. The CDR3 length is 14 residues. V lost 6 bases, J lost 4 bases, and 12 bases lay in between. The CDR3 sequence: CASRVTGITGELFF. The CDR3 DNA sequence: TGTGCCAGCAGGGTGACGGGGATCACCGGGGAGCTGTTTTTT.

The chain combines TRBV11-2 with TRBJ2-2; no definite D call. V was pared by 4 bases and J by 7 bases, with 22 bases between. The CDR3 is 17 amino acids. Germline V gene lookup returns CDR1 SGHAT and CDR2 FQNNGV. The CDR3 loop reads CASSSLVTGRSNGELFF. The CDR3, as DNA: TGTGCCAGCAGCTCCCTTGTGACGGGTCGGTCGAACGGGGAGCTGTTTTTT. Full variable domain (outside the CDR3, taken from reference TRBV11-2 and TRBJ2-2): EAGVAQSPRYKIIEKRQSVAFWCNPISGHATLYWYQQILGQGPKLLIQFQNNGVVDDSQLPKDRFSAERLKGVDSTLKIQPAKLEDSAVYLCASSSLVTGRSNGELFFGEGSRLTVL.

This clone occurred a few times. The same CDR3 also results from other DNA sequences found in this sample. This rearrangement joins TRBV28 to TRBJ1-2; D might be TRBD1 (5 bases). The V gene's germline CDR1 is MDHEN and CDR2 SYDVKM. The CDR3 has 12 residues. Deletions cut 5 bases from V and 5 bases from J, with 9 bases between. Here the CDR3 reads CASSPTVYGYTF. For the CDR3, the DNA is TGTGCCAGCAGTCCGACAGTATATGGCTACACCTTC.

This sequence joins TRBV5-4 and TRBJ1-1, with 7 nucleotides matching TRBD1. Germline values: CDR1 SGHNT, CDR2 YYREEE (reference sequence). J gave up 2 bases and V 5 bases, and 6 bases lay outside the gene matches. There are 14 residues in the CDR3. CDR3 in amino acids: CASRTTGRNTEAFF. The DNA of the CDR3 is TGTGCCAGCAGAACGACAGGGCGCAACACTGAAGCTTTCTTT.

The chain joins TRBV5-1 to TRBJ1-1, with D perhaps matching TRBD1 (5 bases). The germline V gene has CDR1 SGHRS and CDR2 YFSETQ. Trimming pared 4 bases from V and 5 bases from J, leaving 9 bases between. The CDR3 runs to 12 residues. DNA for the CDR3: TGCGCCAGCAGCAGGCAGGGTACTGAAGCTTTCTTT. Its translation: CASSRQGTEAFF.

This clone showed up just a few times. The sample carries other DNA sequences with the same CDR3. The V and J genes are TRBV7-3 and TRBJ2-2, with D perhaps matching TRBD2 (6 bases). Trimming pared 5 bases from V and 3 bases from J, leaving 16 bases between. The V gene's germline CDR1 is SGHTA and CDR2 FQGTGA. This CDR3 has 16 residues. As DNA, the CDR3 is TGTGCCAGCAGCCCAAAGGTGGCTAGCGACACCGGGGAGCTGTTTTTT. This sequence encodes CASSPKVASDTGELFF. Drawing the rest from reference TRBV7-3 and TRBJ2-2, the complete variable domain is GAGVSQTPSNKVTEKGKYVELRCDPISGHTALYWYRQSLGQGPEFLIYFQGTGAADDSGLPNDRFFAVRPEGSVSTLKIQRTERGDSAVYLCASSPKVASDTGELFFGEGSRLTVL.

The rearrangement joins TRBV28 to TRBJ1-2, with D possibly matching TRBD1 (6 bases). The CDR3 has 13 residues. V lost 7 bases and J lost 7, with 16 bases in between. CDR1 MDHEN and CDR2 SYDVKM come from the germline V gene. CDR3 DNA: TGTGCCAGCAAAAGGTCCGGGGGGCCTGGCTACACCTTC. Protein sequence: CASKRSGGPGYTF.

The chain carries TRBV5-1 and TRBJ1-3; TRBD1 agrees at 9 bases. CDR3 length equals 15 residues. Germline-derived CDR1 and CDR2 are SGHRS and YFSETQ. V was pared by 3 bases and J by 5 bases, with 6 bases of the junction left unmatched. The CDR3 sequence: CASSWGDRDRNTIYF. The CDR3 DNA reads TGCGCCAGCAGCTGGGGGGACAGGGACCGAAACACCATATATTTT.

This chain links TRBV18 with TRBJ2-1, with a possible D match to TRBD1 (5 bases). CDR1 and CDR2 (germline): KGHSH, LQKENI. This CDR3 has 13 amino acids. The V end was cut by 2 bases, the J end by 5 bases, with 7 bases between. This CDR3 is CASSPRQNNEQFF. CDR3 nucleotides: TGTGCCAGCTCACCAAGACAGAACAATGAGCAGTTCTTC. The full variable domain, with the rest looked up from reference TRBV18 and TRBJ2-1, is NAGVMQNPRHLVRRRGQEARLRCSPMKGHSHVYWYRQLPEEGLKFMVYLQKENIIDESGMPKERFSAEFPKEGPSILRIQQVVRGDSAAYFCASSPRQNNEQFFGPGTRLTVL.

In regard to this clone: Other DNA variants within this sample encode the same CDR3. CDR3 loop: CASSLGTGGSGNTIYF. The CDR3 coding sequence is TGCGCCAGCAGCTTGGGGACAGGGGGCTCTGGAAACACCATATATTTT. This sequence joins TRBV5-1 and TRBJ1-3, with 10 bases aligning to TRBD1. V shed 0 bases and J 0 bases; nucleotides not matched to a gene: 0. CDR1 is SGHRS, CDR2 YFSETQ, per germline. This CDR3 contains 16 residues.

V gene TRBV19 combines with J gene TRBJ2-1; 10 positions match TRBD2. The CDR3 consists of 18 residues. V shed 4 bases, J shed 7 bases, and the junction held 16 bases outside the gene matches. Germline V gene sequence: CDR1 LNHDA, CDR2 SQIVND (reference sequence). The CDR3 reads CASSKGGLAGVFWNEQFF. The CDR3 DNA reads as TGTGCCAGTAGTAAAGGGGGGCTAGCGGGAGTATTTTGGAATGAGCAGTTCTTC.

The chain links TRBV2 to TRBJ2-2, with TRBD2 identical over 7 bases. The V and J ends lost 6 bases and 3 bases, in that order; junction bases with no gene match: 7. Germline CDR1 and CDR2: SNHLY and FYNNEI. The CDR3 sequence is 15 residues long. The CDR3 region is CASRVGSGDTGELFF. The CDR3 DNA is TGTGCCAGCAGGGTAGGGAGCGGGGACACCGGGGAGCTGTTTTTT.

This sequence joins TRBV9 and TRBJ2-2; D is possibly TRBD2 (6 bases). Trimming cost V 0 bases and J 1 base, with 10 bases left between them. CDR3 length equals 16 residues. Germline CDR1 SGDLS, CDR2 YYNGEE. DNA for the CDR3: TGTGCCAGCAGCGTAGCCGGGAGCGTGAACACCGGGGAGCTGTTTTTT. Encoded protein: CASSVAGSVNTGELFF.

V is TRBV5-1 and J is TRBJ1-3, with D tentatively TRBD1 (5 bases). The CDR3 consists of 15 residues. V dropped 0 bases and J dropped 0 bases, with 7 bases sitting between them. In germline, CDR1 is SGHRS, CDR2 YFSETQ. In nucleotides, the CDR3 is TGCGCCAGCAGCTTGGTAGGGGTCTCTGGAAACACCATATATTTT. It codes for CASSLVGVSGNTIYF.

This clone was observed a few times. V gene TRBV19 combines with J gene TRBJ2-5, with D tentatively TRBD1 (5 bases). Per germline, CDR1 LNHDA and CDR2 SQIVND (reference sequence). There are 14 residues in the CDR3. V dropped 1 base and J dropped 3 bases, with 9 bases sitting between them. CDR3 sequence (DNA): TGTGCCAGTAGTATAGCAGGGTATGAAGAGACCCAGTACTTC. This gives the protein CASSIAGYEETQYF.

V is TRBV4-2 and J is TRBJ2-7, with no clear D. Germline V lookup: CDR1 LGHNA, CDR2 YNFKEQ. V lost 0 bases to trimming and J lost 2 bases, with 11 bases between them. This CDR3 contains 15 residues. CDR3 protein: CASSQERRSPYEQYF. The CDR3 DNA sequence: TGTGCCAGCAGCCAAGAGAGAAGAAGCCCCTACGAGCAGTACTTC.

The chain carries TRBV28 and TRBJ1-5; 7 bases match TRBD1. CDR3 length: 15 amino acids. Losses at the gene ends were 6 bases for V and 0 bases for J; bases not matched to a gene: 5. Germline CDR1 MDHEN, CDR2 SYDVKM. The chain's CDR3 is CASSDQGVSNQPQHF. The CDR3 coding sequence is TGTGCCAGCAGCGATCAGGGGGTTAGCAATCAGCCCCAGCATTTT.

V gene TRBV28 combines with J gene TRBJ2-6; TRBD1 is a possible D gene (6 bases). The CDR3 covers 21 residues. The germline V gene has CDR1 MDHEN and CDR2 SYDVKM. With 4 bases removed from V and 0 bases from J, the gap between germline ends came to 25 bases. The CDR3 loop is CASSSPGFSGRGSSGANVLTF. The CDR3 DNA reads TGTGCCAGCAGTTCCCCTGGTTTTTCTGGCAGGGGCAGCTCTGGGGCCAACGTCCTGACTTTC.

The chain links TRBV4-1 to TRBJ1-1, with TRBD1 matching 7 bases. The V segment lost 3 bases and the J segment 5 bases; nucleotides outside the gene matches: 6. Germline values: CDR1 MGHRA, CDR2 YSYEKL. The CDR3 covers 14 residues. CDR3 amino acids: CASSQTDRETEAFF. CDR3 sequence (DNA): TGCGCCAGCAGCCAGACAGACAGGGAAACTGAAGCTTTCTTT.

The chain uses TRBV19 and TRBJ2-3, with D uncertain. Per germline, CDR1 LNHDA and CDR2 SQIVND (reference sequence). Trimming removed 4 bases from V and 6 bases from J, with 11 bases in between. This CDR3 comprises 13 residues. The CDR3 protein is CASSTSLGDTQYF. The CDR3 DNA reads TGTGCCAGTAGTACCTCACTCGGGGATACGCAGTATTTT.